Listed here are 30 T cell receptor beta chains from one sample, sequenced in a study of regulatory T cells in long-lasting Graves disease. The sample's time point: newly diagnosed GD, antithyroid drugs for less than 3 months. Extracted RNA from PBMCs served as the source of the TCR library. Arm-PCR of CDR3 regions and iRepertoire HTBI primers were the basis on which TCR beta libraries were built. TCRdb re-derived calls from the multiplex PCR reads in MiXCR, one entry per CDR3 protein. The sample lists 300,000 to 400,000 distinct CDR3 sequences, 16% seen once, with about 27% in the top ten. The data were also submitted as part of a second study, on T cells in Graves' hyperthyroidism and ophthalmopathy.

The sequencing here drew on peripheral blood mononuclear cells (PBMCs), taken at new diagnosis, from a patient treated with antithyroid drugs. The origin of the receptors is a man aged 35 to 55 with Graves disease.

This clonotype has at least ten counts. Here the CDR3 reads CASSVISGSTTDTQYF. The CDR3 DNA reads TGTGCCAGCAGCGTAATATCAGGGAGCACCACAGATACGCAGTATTTT. The chain carries TRBV9 and TRBJ2-3; D is tentatively TRBD1 or TRBD2 (5 bases each). In germline, CDR1 is SGDLS, CDR2 YYNGEE. The germline V and J ends were trimmed by 1 base and 2 bases, with 14 bases remaining between them. The CDR3 totals 16 residues.

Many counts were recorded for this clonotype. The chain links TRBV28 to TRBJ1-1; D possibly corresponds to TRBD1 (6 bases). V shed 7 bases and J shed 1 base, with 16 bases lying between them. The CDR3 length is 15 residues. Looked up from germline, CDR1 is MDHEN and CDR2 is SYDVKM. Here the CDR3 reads CASNLQGIRNTEAFF. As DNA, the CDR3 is TGTGCCAGCAATCTTCAGGGGATCCGGAACACTGAAGCTTTCTTT.

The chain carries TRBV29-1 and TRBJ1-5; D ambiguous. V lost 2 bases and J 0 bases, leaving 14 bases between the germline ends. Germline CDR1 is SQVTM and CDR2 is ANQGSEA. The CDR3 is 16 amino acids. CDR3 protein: CSVELKSGYSNQPQHF. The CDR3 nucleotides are TGCAGCGTTGAATTAAAGTCAGGTTATAGCAATCAGCCCCAGCATTTT.

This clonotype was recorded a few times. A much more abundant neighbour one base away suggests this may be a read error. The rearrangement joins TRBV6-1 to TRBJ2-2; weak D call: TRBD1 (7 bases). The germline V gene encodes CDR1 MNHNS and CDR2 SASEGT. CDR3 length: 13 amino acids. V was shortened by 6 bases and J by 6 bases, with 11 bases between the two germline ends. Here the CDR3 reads CASRQGEAGELFF. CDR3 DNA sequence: TGTGCCAGCAGGCAGGGGGAGGCCGGGGAGCTGTTTTTT.

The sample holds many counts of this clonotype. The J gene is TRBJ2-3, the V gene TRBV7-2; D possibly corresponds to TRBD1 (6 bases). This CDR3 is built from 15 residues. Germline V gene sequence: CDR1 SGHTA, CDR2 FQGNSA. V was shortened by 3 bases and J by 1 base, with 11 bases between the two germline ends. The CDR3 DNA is TGTGCCAGCAGCTTGTACAGGGTTGGCACAGATACGCAGTATTTT. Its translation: CASSLYRVGTDTQYF.

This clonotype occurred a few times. CDR3 protein: CASSVVGGWDEQFF. The CDR3 coding sequence is TGTGCCAGCAGCGTAGTCGGGGGATGGGATGAGCAGTTCTTC. This rearrangement joins TRBV9 to TRBJ2-1; a weak D match, TRBD2 (6 bases). V was shortened by 0 bases and J by 8 bases, with 12 bases between the two germline ends. Looked up from germline, CDR1 is SGDLS and CDR2 is YYNGEE. The CDR3 is made up of 14 amino acids.

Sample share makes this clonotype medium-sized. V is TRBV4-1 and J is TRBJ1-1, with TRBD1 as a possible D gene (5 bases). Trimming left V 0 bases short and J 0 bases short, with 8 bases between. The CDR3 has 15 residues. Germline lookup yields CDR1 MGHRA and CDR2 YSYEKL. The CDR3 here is CASSQDRGMNTEAFF. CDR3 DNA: TGCGCCAGCAGCCAAGATCGGGGCATGAACACTGAAGCTTTCTTT.

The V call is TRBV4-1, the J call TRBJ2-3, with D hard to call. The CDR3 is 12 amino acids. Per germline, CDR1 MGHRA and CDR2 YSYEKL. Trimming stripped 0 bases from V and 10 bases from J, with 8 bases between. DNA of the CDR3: TGCGCCAGCAGCCAAGACCGGGTGGCGCAGTATTTT. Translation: CASSQDRVAQYF.

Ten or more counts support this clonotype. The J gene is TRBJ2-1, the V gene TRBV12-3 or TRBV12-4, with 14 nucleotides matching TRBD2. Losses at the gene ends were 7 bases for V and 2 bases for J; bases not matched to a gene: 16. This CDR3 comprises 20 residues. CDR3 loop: CASTPLGRTSGGNTYNEQFF. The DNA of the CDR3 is TGTGCCAGCACCCCTTTAGGGAGGACTAGCGGGGGGAATACCTACAATGAGCAGTTCTTC.

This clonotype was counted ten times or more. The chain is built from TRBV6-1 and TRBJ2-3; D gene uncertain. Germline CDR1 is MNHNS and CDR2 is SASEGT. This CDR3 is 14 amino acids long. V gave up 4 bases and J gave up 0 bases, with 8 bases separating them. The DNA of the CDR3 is TGTGCCAGCAGTGGCGTGGGCAGCACAGATACGCAGTATTTT. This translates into CASSGVGSTDTQYF.

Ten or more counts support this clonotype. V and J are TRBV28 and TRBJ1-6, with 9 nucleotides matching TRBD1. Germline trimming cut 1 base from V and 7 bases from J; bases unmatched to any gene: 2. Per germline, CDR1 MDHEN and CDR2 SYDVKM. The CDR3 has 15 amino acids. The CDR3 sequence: CASSLSGTGNSPLHF. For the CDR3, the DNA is TGTGCCAGCAGTTTATCCGGGACAGGGAATTCACCCCTCCACTTT.

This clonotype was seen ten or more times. CDR3 protein: CSVMGPQGRVGELFF. The DNA of the CDR3 is TGCAGCGTCATGGGACCTCAGGGGAGGGTCGGGGAGCTGTTTTTT. This chain links TRBV29-1 with TRBJ2-2, with TRBD2 as a possible D gene (7 bases). CDR3 length: 15 amino acids. The V end was cut by 6 bases, the J end by 7 bases, with 21 bases between. Germline V gene data show CDR1 as SQVTM and CDR2 as ANQGSEA.

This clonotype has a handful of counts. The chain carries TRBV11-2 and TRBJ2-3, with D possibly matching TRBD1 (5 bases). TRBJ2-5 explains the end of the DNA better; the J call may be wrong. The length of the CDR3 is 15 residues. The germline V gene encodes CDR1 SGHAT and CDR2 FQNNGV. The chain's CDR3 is CASSKRTDQGETQYF. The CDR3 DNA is TGTGCCAGCAGCAAACGAACGGACCAGGGAGAGACCCAGTACTTC.

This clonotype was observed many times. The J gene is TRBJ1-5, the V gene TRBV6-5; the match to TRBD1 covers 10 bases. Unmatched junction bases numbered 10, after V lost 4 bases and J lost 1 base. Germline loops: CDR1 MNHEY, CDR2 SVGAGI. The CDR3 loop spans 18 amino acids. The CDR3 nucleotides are TGTGCCAGCAGTTCAGCCGAGGACAGGGGGACGAGCAATCAGCCCCAGCATTTT. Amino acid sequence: CASSSAEDRGTSNQPQHF.

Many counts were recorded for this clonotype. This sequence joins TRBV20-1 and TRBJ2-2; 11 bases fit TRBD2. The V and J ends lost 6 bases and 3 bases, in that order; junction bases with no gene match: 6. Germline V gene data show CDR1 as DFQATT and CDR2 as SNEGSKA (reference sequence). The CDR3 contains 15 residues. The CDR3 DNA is TGCAGTGCCAGTCCTAGCGGGGGGTACACCGGGGAGCTGTTTTTT. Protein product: CSASPSGGYTGELFF.

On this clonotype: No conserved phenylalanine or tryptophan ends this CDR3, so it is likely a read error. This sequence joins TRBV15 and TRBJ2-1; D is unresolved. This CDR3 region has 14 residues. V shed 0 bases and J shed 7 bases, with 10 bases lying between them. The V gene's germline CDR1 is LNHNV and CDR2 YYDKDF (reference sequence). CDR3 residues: CATSREYRANEQFL. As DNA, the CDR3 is TGTGCCACCAGCAGAGAGTATAGGGCGAATGAGCAGTTCCTC.

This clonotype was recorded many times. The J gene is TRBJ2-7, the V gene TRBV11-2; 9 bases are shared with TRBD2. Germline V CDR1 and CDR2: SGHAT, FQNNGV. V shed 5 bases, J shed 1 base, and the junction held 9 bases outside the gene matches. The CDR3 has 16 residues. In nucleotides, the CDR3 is TGTGCCAGCAGCCGCAGTTTAGCGGGGGCGTCCTACGAGCAGTACTTC. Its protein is CASSRSLAGASYEQYF.

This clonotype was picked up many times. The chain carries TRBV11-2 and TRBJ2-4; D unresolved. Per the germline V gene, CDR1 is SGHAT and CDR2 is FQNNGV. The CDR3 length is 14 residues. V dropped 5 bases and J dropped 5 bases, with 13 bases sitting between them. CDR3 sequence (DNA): TGTGCCAGCAGCCCCGTGGTCTATCAAAACATTCAGTACTTC. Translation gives CASSPVVYQNIQYF. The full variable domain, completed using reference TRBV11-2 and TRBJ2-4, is EAGVAQSPRYKIIEKRQSVAFWCNPISGHATLYWYQQILGQGPKLLIQFQNNGVVDDSQLPKDRFSAERLKGVDSTLKIQPAKLEDSAVYLCASSPVVYQNIQYFGAGTRLSVL.

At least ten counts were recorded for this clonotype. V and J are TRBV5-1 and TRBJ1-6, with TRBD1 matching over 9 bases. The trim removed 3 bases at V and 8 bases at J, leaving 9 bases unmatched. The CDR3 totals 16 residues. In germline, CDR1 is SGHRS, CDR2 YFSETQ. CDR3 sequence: CASSSRPGQGDSPLHF. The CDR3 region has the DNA TGCGCCAGCAGCTCCCGTCCGGGACAGGGTGATTCACCCCTCCACTTT.

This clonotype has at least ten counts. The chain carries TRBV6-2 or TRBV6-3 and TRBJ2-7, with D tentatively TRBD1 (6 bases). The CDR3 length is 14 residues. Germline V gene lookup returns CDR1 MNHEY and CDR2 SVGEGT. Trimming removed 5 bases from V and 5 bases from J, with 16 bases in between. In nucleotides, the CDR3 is TGTGCCAGCAGTGCCTACAGGGAACTGAACGAGCAGTACTTC. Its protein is CASSAYRELNEQYF.

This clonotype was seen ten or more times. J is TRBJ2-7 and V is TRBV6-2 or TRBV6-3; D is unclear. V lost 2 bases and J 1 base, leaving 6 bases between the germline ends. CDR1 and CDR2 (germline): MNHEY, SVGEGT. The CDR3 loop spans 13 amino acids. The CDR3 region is CASSYGNSYEQYF. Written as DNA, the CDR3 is TGTGCCAGCAGTTACGGGAATTCCTACGAGCAGTACTTC.

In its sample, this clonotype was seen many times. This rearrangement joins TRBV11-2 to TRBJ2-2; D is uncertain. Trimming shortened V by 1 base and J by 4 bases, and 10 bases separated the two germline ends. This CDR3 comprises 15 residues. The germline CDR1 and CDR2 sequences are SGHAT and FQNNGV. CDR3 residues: CASSLGWLSTGELFF. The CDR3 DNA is TGTGCCAGCAGCTTAGGGTGGTTGAGCACCGGGGAGCTGTTTTTT.

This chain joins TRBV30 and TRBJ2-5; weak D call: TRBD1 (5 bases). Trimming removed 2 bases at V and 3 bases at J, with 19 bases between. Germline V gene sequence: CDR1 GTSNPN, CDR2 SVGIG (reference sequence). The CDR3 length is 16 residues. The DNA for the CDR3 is TGTGCCTGGAGTATGCAAGGGGCCCGGGTGAAAGAGACCCAGTACTTC. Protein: CAWSMQGARVKETQYF.

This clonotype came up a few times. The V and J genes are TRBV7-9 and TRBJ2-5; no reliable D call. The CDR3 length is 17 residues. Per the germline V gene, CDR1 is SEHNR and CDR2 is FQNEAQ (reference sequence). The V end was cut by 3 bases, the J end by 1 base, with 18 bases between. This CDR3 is CASSFIYAPELQETQYF. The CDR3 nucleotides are TGTGCCAGCAGCTTCATCTATGCACCCGAACTCCAAGAGACCCAGTACTTC.

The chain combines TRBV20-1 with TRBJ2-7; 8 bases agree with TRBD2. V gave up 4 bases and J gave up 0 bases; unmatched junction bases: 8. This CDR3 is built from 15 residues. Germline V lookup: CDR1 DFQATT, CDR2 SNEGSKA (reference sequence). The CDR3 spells CSAISAGGSSYEQYF. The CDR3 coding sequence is TGCAGTGCTATTAGTGCGGGGGGTTCCTCCTACGAGCAGTACTTC.

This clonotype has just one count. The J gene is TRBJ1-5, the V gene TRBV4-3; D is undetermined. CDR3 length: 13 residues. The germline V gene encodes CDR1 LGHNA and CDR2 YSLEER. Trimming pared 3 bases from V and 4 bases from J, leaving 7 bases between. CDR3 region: CASSQWRNQPQHF. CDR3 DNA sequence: TGCGCCAGCAGCCAGTGGAGGAATCAGCCCCAGCATTTT.

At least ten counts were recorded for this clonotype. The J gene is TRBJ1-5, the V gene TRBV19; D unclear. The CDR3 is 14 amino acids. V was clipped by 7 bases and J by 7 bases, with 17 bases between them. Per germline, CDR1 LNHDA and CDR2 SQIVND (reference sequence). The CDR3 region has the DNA TGTGCCAGTACCTACGGTAGGGAGTACCAGCCCCAGCATTTT. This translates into CASTYGREYQPQHF.

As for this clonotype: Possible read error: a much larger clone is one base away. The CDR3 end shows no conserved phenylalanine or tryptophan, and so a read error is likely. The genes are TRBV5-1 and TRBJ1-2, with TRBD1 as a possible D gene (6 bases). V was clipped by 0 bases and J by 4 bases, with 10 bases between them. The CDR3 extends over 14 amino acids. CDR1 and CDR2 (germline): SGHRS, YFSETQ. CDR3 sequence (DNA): TGCGCCAGCAGCTTGGGACAGGCGGCCTATGGCTACACCCTC. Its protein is CASSLGQAAYGYTL.

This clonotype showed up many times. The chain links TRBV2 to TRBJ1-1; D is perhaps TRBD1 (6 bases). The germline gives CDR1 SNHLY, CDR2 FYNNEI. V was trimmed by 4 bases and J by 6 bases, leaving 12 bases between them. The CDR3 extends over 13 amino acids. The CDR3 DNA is TGTGCCAGCAGTGTTGAGGGGGAGGCTGAAGCTTTCTTT. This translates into CASSVEGEAEAFF. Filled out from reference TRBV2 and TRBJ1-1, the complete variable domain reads EPEVTQTPSHQVTQMGQEVILRCVPISNHLYFYWYRQILGQKVEFLVSFYNNEISEKSEIFDDQFSVERPDGSNFTLKIRSTKLEDSAMYFCASSVEGEAEAFFGQGTRLTVV.

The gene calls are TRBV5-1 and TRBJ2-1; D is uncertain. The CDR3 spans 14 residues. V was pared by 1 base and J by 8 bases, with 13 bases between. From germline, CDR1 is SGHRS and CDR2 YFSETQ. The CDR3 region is CASSLWADRDEQFF. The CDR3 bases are TGCGCCAGCAGCTTGTGGGCCGATAGGGATGAGCAGTTCTTC. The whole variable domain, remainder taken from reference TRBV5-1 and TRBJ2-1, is KAGVTQTPRYLIKTRGQQVTLSCSPISGHRSVSWYQQTPGQGLQFLFEYFSETQRNKGNFPGRFSGRQFSNSRSEMNVSTLELGDSALYLCASSLWADRDEQFFGPGTRLTVL.